This TCR beta chain was captured in a study of T cell responses to AZD1222 COVID-19 vaccine (dated by TCRdb to about 2021). For context, the study as a whole: A total of 233 trial participants underwent TCR sequencing, of whom 200 to 220 had received two doses of AZD1222 and around 25 had received two doses of the MenACWY control vaccine. Enrollment into the trials was organized by age into subgroups of 18-55, 56-69 and 70-plus years, and those subgroups contained approximately 150, 30 and 60 TCR-sequenced participants, respectively.

The CDR3 regions of human TCRbeta chains were analyzed by immunosequencing. On the authors' methods: TCRs in the repertoires were compared against a reference library of SARS-CoV-2-specific TCRs that had been generated with the MIRA antigen-specificity platform. Breadth was defined as the fraction of unique TCRs that were SARS-CoV-2-associated, and depth was defined as the fraction of total T cells that were SARS-CoV-2-associated. Using the MIRA data, every spike-specific TCR was mapped to the spike region that the TCR reacted to and assigned to either a CD4 or a CD8 class. Log10-transformed breadth and depth values were compared by one-way ANOVA with Sidak's multiple comparisons tests. TCRdb's version of the immuneACCESS table is confined to in-frame rearrangements and falls short of the full clone set. An unresolved V gene accounts for under half of the shortfall where checked; the remainder is of unknown origin. That table furnishes V, J and clone size, whereas the DNA furnished D and trimming. In this sample the table shows some 120,000 clones, roughly 87% of which occur a single time. Of the sample, less than 4.5% falls within the top ten clones.

In the case of this clone: Its binding antigen is unknown. Nothing much larger sits one base from this clone, and base qualities are not available.

The CDR3 covers 15 residues, taking in both the cysteine and the phenylalanine. Only the CDR3 part of the read is kept: 45 bases, read in frame from the first base. V is cut by 6 bases and J by 5 bases, and the space between the germline ends is 19 bases. The germline V gene (reference sequence) specifies MNHNY as CDR1 and SVGAGI as CDR2. Overall study results and their limits: Participants were mostly white British and included more females than males, and it was suggested by the authors that clonal diversity may have been underestimated. Reportedly, almost half of the unique spike-specific TCRs recognized epitopes lying outside the regions that are mutated in the B.1.351 and B.1.1.7 variants. Because no day 14 peak-response samples were available, the repertoires could be characterized only after the peak T cell response. Conclusions about previously exposed vaccinees are limited, since just five to seven AZD1222 recipients were seropositive for SARS-CoV-2 at baseline. The vaccine-associated CD4 TCRs covered the entire spike protein, and the dominant responses fell in regions 160-218 and 743-854. After two AZD1222 doses, spike-specific TCR breadth and depth were significantly higher than at day 0 and than in MenACWY recipients. In the small 56-69-year group, the increase in depth fell short of significance, most likely because of low power.

In the paper's terms, the time point label means: baseline before first vaccination. This sample's treatment or condition label indicates: meningococcal conjugate vaccine given as trial control. Samples from vaccinated people were obtained from the UK trials COV001 and COV002, which included a single-blind randomized controlled phase 2/3 trial of AZD1222 (ChAdOx1 nCoV-19) in healthy adults. Trial participant PBMC samples were collected at day 0 and day 28 after the second dose for TCRbeta chain sequencing. The V gene is TRBV6-6 and the J gene is TRBJ2-5; TRBD2 is perhaps the D gene, given 6 matching bases. The source material was peripheral blood, sampled on day 0 of MenACWY control vaccination. This receptor was identified in an adult in good health. The DNA sequence is TGTGCCAGCAGCGCGACTAGTGGGTCGCGGGAGACCCAGTACTTC. Translated, it reads CASSATSGSRETQYF.